This T cell receptor (beta chain) is drawn from a study of vaccination effects on CD4 cells after COVID-19. With respect to this clone: Its antigen remains unknown.

Germline-derived CDR1 and CDR2 are SGHTA and FQGNSA. Trimming cost V 5 bases and J 7 bases, with 14 bases left between them. This CDR3 region has 13 residues. CD4+ T cells specific for antigen were expanded with viral peptide pools by the ViraFEST assay before sequencing. Isolating CD4+ T cells followed approximately ten days of culture. Participants were vaccinated with two doses of either the BNT162b2 or mRNA-1273 vaccine. Measured with immunoSEQ multiplex PCR; TCRdb has only the in-frame clones, and not every one. Found here are 50,000 to 65,000 clones, 73% of them singletons; the top ten hold 0.95% to 1.5%.

Sequencing used CD4+ T cells from PBMCs cultured with HCoV-229E spike peptides, obtained after COVID-19 vaccination. The chain combines TRBV7-2 with TRBJ2-5; the D call may be TRBD1 or TRBD2 (6 bases each). The origin of this receptor is a human donor who received a COVID-19 vaccine. The CDR3 DNA is TGTGCCAGCAGCCCAGGGGCGGGGAGGACCCAGTACTTC. Translation: CASSPGAGRTQYF.